This T cell receptor (beta chain) stems from a study of blood T cell repertoires in COVID-19. Clones were read by immunoSEQ multiplex PCR, and TCRdb kept only the in-frame ones, dropping some. The sample has 140,000 to 150,000 clones; 84% are singletons. Losses at the gene ends were 3 bases for V and 0 bases for J; bases not matched to a gene: 0. The CDR3 loop spans 17 amino acids. Per germline, CDR1 LGHDT and CDR2 YNNKEL (reference sequence). The V call is TRBV3-1 (or the pseudogene TRBV3-2), the J call TRBJ2-2, with TRBD2 identical over 14 bases. The sequencing sample was made of PBMCs or T cells enriched from blood (not recorded which). The TCR originated in a woman in her forties or fifties who had been exposed to COVID-19. DNA for the CDR3: TGTGCCAGCAGCCAGGGACTAGCGGGGGCGAACACCGGGGAGCTGTTTTTT. It is translated as CASSQGLAGANTGELFF.